Below, 10 T cell receptor beta chains from the same sample are listed, as sequenced in a study of cytomegalovirus exposure and HLA in healthy donors. The PCR made use of 60 Vbeta and 13 Jbeta primers. Profiling relied on immunoSEQ multiplex PCR, and the TCRdb table lists in-frame clones only, not all of them. The table lists around 75,000 clones, with 4.5% to 5% in the top ten. The specimen sequenced was PBMCs. These receptors came from a man aged 40-49 years in good health and CMV-seronegative.

V is TRBV4-3 and J is TRBJ2-3; 10 positions match TRBD1. Germline CDR1 LGHNA, CDR2 YSLEER. V lost 4 bases to trimming and J lost 5 bases; unmatched junction nucleotides: 12. This CDR3 region has 17 residues. The CDR3 loop reads CASSPDIPGQGGDTQYF. Written as DNA, the CDR3 is TGCGCCAGCAGCCCGGACATACCCGGACAGGGGGGAGATACGCAGTATTTT.

The chain is built from TRBV21-1 and TRBJ2-7; TRBD1 is taken as the D call from the table, unchecked against the DNA. TRBV21-1 is reported as a pseudogene. The CDR3 has 14 residues. CDR3 residues: CASSPTGAPDEQYF. The CDR3 nucleotides read TGTGCCAGCAGCCCGACAGGGGCCCCTGACGAGCAGTACTTC.

The chain carries TRBV11-2 and TRBJ1-1, with 10 bases that match TRBD1. J gave up 5 bases and V 5 bases, and 11 bases lay outside the gene matches. Germline values: CDR1 SGHAT, CDR2 FQNNGV. The CDR3 has 16 amino acids. CDR3 sequence reads: CASSPSRQGAWTEAFF. CDR3 DNA: TGTGCCAGCAGCCCTTCTAGACAGGGGGCATGGACTGAAGCTTTCTTT.

The V call is TRBV19, the J call TRBJ2-7, with 13 bases aligning to TRBD2. After removal of 3 bases from V and 2 bases from J, the junction contained 4 bases not matched to a gene. Germline V gene sequence: CDR1 LNHDA, CDR2 SQIVND (reference sequence). The CDR3 consists of 16 residues. The CDR3 protein is CASSIGLAGVTYEQYF. DNA of the CDR3: TGTGCCAGTAGTATTGGACTAGCGGGAGTAACCTACGAGCAGTACTTC.

The chain couples TRBV5-1 to TRBJ1-2; D is unresolved. In germline, CDR1 is SGHRS, CDR2 YFSETQ. The V and J ends lost 4 bases and 2 bases respectively, with 6 bases between them. The CDR3 totals 12 residues. Here the CDR3 DNA reads TGCGCCAGCAGCGAGACAAACTATGGCTACACCTTC. Amino acids: CASSETNYGYTF. Full variable domain (missing parts from reference TRBV5-1 and TRBJ1-2): KAGVTQTPRYLIKTRGQQVTLSCSPISGHRSVSWYQQTPGQGLQFLFEYFSETQRNKGNFPGRFSGRQFSNSRSEMNVSTLELGDSALYLCASSETNYGYTFGSGTRLTVV.

V gene TRBV30 combines with J gene TRBJ1-1, with TRBD1 as a possible D gene (6 bases). The CDR3 extends over 13 amino acids. The V gene's germline CDR1 is GTSNPN and CDR2 SVGIG (reference sequence). V lost 3 bases and J 1 base, leaving 9 bases between the germline ends. CDR3 amino acids: CAWRDSPNTEAFF. CDR3 nucleotide sequence: TGTGCCTGGAGGGACAGCCCGAACACTGAAGCTTTCTTT.

The chain recombines TRBV30 with TRBJ2-1; TRBD2 matches at 11 bases. CDR1 GTSNPN and CDR2 SVGIG come from the germline V gene (reference sequence). This CDR3 has 15 amino acids. Trimming took 3 bases from V and 3 from J; bases not matched to a gene: 4. The CDR3 nucleotides are TGTGCCTGGAGCGAGGGACTAGCGGACTACAATGAGCAGTTCTTC. This translates into CAWSEGLADYNEQFF.

The genes are TRBV7-5 and TRBJ2-5; the D call in the table, TRBD2, was not verified against the DNA. TRBV7-5 is tagged as a pseudogene. This CDR3 spans 12 amino acids. CDR3 in amino acids: CVRSLVRETQYF. The CDR3 DNA reads TGTGTCAGAAGCTTAGTTCGGGAGACCCAGTACTTC.

V and J are TRBV4-1 and TRBJ2-7; D possibly corresponds to TRBD2 (5 bases). The germline CDR1 and CDR2 sequences are MGHRA and YSYEKL. V lost 0 bases and J 12 bases, leaving 12 bases between the germline ends. The CDR3 covers 12 residues. In DNA form, the CDR3 reads TGCGCCAGCAGCCAAGATTATAGAGGGCTGTACTTC. Protein: CASSQDYRGLYF.

V and J are TRBV7-9 and TRBJ2-2, with TRBD1 matching 8 bases. The CDR3 sequence is 16 residues long. Germline trimming cut 5 bases from V and 5 bases from J; bases unmatched to any gene: 10. Germline CDR1 is SEHNR and CDR2 is FQNEAQ (reference sequence). CDR3 coding DNA: TGTGCCAGCAGCCCGCAAACAGGGGGTAGTACCGGGGAGCTGTTTTTT. Translation: CASSPQTGGSTGELFF.